A selection of T cell receptor beta chains follows, all from one sample in a study of control samples from healthy donors and cancer patients. TCRdb keeps only in-frame clones here, not all; method: immunoSEQ multiplex PCR. The sample records around 200,000 clones, around 94% being singletons. The source material was blood. The receptor set was obtained from a middle-aged man in good health. Each CDR3 is given with its conserved first and last residue. The order of the fields is J gene, clone size, D gene, V gene, CDR3 DNA, CDR3 protein. The D gene is left open where the match is weak. Not every row has a clone size; where given, it reads once, few, many or a size class.

TRBJ1-1 NA NA TRBV18 TGTGCCAGCTCCGAGGCGTGGGGGAACACTGAAGCTTTCTTT CASSEAWGNTEAFF
TRBJ1-4 NA NA TRBV9 TGTGCCAGCAGCCCCGGCCAGGATGGGGCAAAACTGTTTTTT CASSPGQDGAKLFF
TRBJ1-5 NA NA TRBV28 TGTGCCAGCAAAGCCAGGACCATCCCATCGCCCCAGCATTTT CASKARTIPSPQHF
TRBJ2-1 NA TRBD2 TRBV6-1 TGTGCCAGCAGTGAACTAGCGGGGGGGCTTGACGATGAGCAGTTCTTC CASSELAGGLDDEQFF
TRBJ1-1 NA NA TRBV27 TGTGCCAGCAGCCCCGGAAACACTGAAGCTTTCTTT CASSPGNTEAFF
TRBJ1-5 NA NA TRBV19 TGTGCCAGTGGGGGGATGACGGGGGAGCAGCCCCAGCATTTT CASGGMTGEQPQHF
TRBJ1-2 NA NA TRBV30 TGTGCCTGGAAGGCGGGGGCTAACTATGGCTACACCTTC CAWKAGANYGYTF
TRBJ2-2 NA NA TRBV2 TGTGCCAGCAGCCGGAACACCGGGGAGCTGTTTTTT CASSRNTGELFF
TRBJ1-1 NA NA TRBV18 TGTGCCAGCTCACCAAGGTGGGTTGATAACACTGAAGCTTTCTTT CASSPRWVDNTEAFF
TRBJ1-1 NA TRBD1 TRBV2 TGTGCCAGCAGTACCGGGACAGGGAACACTGAAGCTTTCTTT CASSTGTGNTEAFF
TRBJ2-3 NA TRBD1 TRBV7-6 TGTGCCAGCAGCGTGGGACAGGACAGCACAGATACGCAGTATTTT CASSVGQDSTDTQYF
TRBJ1-2 NA NA TRBV28 TGTGCCAGCAGTTACAGCGTATTTAACTATGGCTACACCTTC CASSYSVFNYGYTF
TRBJ1-1 NA NA TRBV5-1 TGCGCCAGCAGCTTAGGCACTGAAGCTTTCTTT CASSLGTEAFF
TRBJ1-1 once NA TRBV11-1 TGTGCCAGCAGCTTAGGGCTCCGAAGAAACACTGAAGCTTTCTTT CASSLGLRRNTEAFF
TRBJ2-5 NA NA TRBV28 TGTGCCAGCATCCGAATGGGTGGAGGGCTCCAAGAGACCCAGTACTTC CASIRMGGGLQETQYF
TRBJ2-1 NA NA TRBV5-4 TGTGCCAGCAGCTTGGTTTTGGGTAACAATGAGCAGTTCTTC CASSLVLGNNEQFF
TRBJ2-7 NA TRBD1 TRBV7-2 TGTGCCAGCAGCCCAGGACAGGGGGGGATTAACGAGCAGTACTTC CASSPGQGGINEQYF
TRBJ2-2 NA NA TRBV7-9 TGTGCCAGCATCCGTACCGGGGAGCTGTTTTTT CASIRTGELFF
TRBJ1-3 few NA TRBV5-1 TGCGCCAGCAGCTCTGGAACAGACACCATATATTTT CASSSGTDTIYF
TRBJ1-2 once TRBD1 TRBV7-2 TGTGCCAGCAGGCCGGTGACAGGGCGCGGCTACACCTTC CASRPVTGRGYTF
TRBJ2-6 NA NA TRBV5-1 TGCGCCAGCAGCTTGGGAGCCGCGACTTCTGGGGCCAACGTCCTGACTTTC CASSLGAATSGANVLTF
TRBJ1-2 NA NA TRBV7-9 TGTGCCAGCAGCTTATACGCAGGGGCCAACTATGGCTACACCTTC CASSLYAGANYGYTF
TRBJ1-2 once NA TRBV5-1 TGCGCCAGCAGCTGGGGGGGGGACCCGGACTATGGCTACACCTTC CASSWGGDPDYGYTF
TRBJ2-3 NA NA TRBV5-1 TGCGCCAGCAGCCAAGACGGAACTAGCACAGATACGCAGTATTTT CASSQDGTSTDTQYF
TRBJ2-6 NA NA TRBV19 TGTGCCAGTAGTATAGGCAGGGCATCCAACGTCCTGACTTTC CASSIGRASNVLTF
TRBJ2-5 NA TRBD2 TRBV4-1 TGCGCCAGCAGCCCGACTAGCGGGGGGGCAGAGACCCAGTACTTC CASSPTSGGAETQYF
TRBJ1-2 NA TRBD1 TRBV3-1/TRBV3-2 TGTGCCAGCAGCCAGGGACCGACAGGGATGGATGGCTACACCTTC CASSQGPTGMDGYTF
TRBJ2-5 NA NA TRBV6-4 TGTGCCAGCAGTGACCAGCCAGCGGGTAAGAAGCGGGTAAGAGAGACCCAGTACTTC CASSDQPAGKKRVRETQYF
TRBJ2-2 NA NA TRBV27 TGTGCCAGCAAATCACGGGGAAACGGGCAAACCGGGGAGCTGTTTTTT CASKSRGNGQTGELFF
TRBJ2-2 NA TRBD1 TRBV5-1 TGCGCCAGCGGGACAGACCCCGCGAACACCGGGGAGCTGTTTTTT CASGTDPANTGELFF
TRBJ2-5 NA NA TRBV7-3 TGTGCCAGCAGCGCGGGGAACCAAGAGACCCAGTACTTC CASSAGNQETQYF
TRBJ1-2 NA NA TRBV27 TGTGCCAGAATATCACCTGCGACGGATAACTATGGCTACACCTTC CARISPATDNYGYTF
TRBJ2-2 NA NA TRBV2 TGTGCCAGCAGTTCCTCGCGGAACACCGGGGAGCTGTTTTTT CASSSSRNTGELFF
TRBJ1-5 NA NA TRBV20-1 TGCAGTGCTAGTCGGTTTCTACCGGGGACACCAATTAACAATCAGCCCCAGCATTTT CSASRFLPGTPINNQPQHF
TRBJ2-5 NA NA TRBV6-5 TGTGCCAGCAGCCGAGGGGCCCAAGAGACCCAGTACTTC CASSRGAQETQYF
TRBJ1-2 NA TRBD1 TRBV3-1/TRBV3-2 TGTGCCAGCAGCCCCAGGGACAGGGGGCGCGGTGGCTACACCTTC CASSPRDRGRGGYTF
TRBJ2-2 NA TRBD2 TRBV29-1 TGCAGCGGACTAGCGGGGGCGGTCGGGGAGCTGTTTTTT CSGLAGAVGELFF
TRBJ2-1 NA NA TRBV7-9 TGTGCCAGCAGCTTTCCGGGGGATGAGCAGTTCTTC CASSFPGDEQFF
TRBJ1-5 NA NA TRBV18 TGTGCCAGCTCAAGGGCGAAGAATCAGCCCCAGCATTTT CASSRAKNQPQHF
TRBJ2-5 NA NA TRBV21-1 TGTGCCAGCAGCTCCCCTCCTCGACTAGCGGGGTTTGAGACCCAGTACTTC CASSSPPRLAGFETQYF
TRBJ1-2 NA TRBD1 TRBV9 TGTGCCAGCAGCCCCCGGGACAGGGGGGGCTACACCTTC CASSPRDRGGYTF
TRBJ1-4 once NA TRBV6-5 TGTGCCAGCAGTTTCCAGGGGTCGGGTGAAAAACTGTTTTTT CASSFQGSGEKLFF